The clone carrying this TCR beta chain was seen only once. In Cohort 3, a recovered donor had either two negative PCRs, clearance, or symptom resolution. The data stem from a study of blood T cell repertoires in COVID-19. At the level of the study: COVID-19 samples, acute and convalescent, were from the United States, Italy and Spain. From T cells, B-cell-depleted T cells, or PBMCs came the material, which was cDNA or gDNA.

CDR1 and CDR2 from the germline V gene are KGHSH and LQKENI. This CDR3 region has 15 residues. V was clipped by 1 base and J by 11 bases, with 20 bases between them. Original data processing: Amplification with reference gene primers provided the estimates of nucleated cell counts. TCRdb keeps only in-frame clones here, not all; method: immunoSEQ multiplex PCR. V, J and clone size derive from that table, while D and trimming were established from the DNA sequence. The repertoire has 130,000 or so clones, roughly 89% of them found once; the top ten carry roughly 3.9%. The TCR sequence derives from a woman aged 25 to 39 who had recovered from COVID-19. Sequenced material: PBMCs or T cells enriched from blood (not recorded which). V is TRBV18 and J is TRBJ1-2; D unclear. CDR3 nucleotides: TGTGCCAGCTCACCACTCGAAACAGCCTCCTCGGCTTACACCTTC. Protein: CASSPLETASSAYTF.